Sequencing of this T cell receptor (beta chain) was carried out in a study of T cells in Graves' hyperthyroidism and ophthalmopathy. In the study overall: Blood was drawn when the patient was first diagnosed and still untreated. Study observations and caveats: Expanded thyroid clonotypes (above 0.001) were mostly also found in blood. Researchers report that a 13 V-J model separated ophthalmopathy from stable hyperthyroidism.

Trimming removed 6 bases from V and 9 bases from J, with 17 bases in between. The germline CDR1 and CDR2 sequences are DFQATT and SNEGSKA (reference sequence). The CDR3 runs 12 residues. This clonotype turned up a few times. As yet, its antigen is unknown. The study based diagnoses on clinical symptoms, serum thyroxine and TRAb, thyroid ultrasound and orbital computed tomography. The source material, RNA transcripts, was used to amplify TCR beta CDR3 regions. Initially, a first-round RT-PCR of the TCR CDR3 employed the HTBI primer set. One entry per CDR3 protein, called by TCRdb with MiXCR from the multiplex PCR reads. Of some 440,000 distinct CDR3 sequences detected, around 14% appear once; the ten largest clones hold approximately 14%.

Specimen: blood. This chain links TRBV20-1 with TRBJ1-1, with D unresolved. This receptor was taken from a woman aged 18-29 years with Graves' hyperthyroidism. The CDR3 coding sequence is TGCAGTGCACCTGCTCCGGGGAGGCAAGCTTTCTTT. Protein product: CSAPAPGRQAFF.